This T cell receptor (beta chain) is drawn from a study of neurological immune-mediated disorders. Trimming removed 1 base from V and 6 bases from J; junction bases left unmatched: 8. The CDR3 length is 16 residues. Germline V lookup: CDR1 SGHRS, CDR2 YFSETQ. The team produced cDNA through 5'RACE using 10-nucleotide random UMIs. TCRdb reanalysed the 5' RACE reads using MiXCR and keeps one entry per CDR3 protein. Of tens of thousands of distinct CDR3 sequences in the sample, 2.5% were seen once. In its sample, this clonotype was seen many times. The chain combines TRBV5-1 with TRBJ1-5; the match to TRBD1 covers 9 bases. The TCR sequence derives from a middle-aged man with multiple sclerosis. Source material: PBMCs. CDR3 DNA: TGCGCCAGCAGCTTGACAGGGGGCAGAGACAGTCAGCCCCAGCATTTT. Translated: CASSLTGGRDSQPQHF.